These 28 T cell receptor beta chains share one sample of origin, sequenced in a study of T-cell memory formation after mild COVID-19. TCRdb called the 5' RACE reads again in MiXCR, with one record for every CDR3 protein. The data show hundreds of thousands of distinct CDR3 sequences, roughly 18% seen once. Sequencing was carried out using PBMCs or a T cell subset sorted from them (not recorded which). These receptor sequences come from a man aged 18 to 29 who had mild COVID-19 (a few samples of this study predate the infection). Cell type and time point are not known.

This clonotype was recorded a few times. The chain is built from TRBV6-1 and TRBJ1-6; a possible D gene is TRBD1 (6 bases). Germline-derived CDR1 and CDR2 are MNHNS and SASEGT. V was pared by 7 bases and J by 11 bases, with 12 bases between. This CDR3 contains 12 residues. The DNA of the CDR3 is TGTGCCAGCATGGGGGGCAGGACACCCCTCCACTTT. Translated: CASMGGRTPLHF.

This clonotype was counted only a few times. This CDR3 reads CASSLPLRGTTDTQYF. CDR3 nucleotide sequence: TGTGCCAGCAGCTTACCCTTGCGGGGGACCACAGATACGCAGTATTTT. The chain is built from TRBV7-2 and TRBJ2-3, with TRBD2 matching over 7 bases. The germline V gene encodes CDR1 SGHTA and CDR2 FQGNSA. CDR3 length equals 16 residues. The trim removed 2 bases at V and 2 bases at J, leaving 7 bases unmatched.

The gene calls are TRBV5-1 and TRBJ2-3; no reliable D call. The CDR3 spans 15 residues. Trimming removed 0 bases at V and 0 bases at J, with 8 bases between. From germline, CDR1 is SGHRS and CDR2 YFSETQ. CDR3 protein: CASSLGTFSTDTQYF. As DNA, the CDR3 is TGCGCCAGCAGCTTGGGCACTTTCAGCACAGATACGCAGTATTTT.

This chain links TRBV7-2 with TRBJ2-1; D perhaps matches TRBD2 (5 bases). Trimming took 1 base from V and 13 from J, leaving 11 bases between them. Germline V lookup: CDR1 SGHTA, CDR2 FQGNSA. There are 12 residues in the CDR3. The CDR3 DNA reads as TGTGCCAGCAGCTTAGAGTACGGGATTCAGTTCTTC. This gives the protein CASSLEYGIQFF. Together with reference TRBV7-2 and TRBJ2-1, the CDR3 gives the full variable domain: GAGVSQSPSNKVTEKGKDVELRCDPISGHTALYWYRQSLGQGLEFLIYFQGNSAPDKSGLPSDRFSAERTGGSVSTLTIQRTQQEDSAVYLCASSLEYGIQFFGPGTRLTVL.

V and J are TRBV2 and TRBJ2-3, with D possibly matching TRBD2 (5 bases). Trimming took 8 bases from V and 2 from J, leaving 14 bases between them. CDR1 and CDR2 from the germline V gene are SNHLY and FYNNEI. The length of the CDR3 is 14 residues. For the CDR3, the DNA is TGTGCCAGCGGGAAGGACGGGAACACAGATACGCAGTATTTT. Translating gives CASGKDGNTDTQYF.

The V gene is TRBV5-1, the J gene TRBJ1-2; the match to TRBD1 covers 7 bases. This CDR3 is built from 13 residues. V lost 4 bases, J lost 0 bases, and 0 bases stayed unmatched. In germline, CDR1 is SGHRS, CDR2 YFSETQ. CDR3 coding DNA: TGCGCCAGCAGCGGGACAGCTAACTATGGCTACACCTTC. Protein sequence: CASSGTANYGYTF.

This clonotype was seen a few times. V and J are TRBV18 and TRBJ2-7; D perhaps matches TRBD1 (6 bases). Trimming left V 6 bases short and J 3 bases short, with 12 bases between. The CDR3 spans 13 residues. In germline, CDR1 is KGHSH, CDR2 LQKENI. The CDR3 region has the DNA TGTGCCAGCTCGTCGGGACACGACTACGAGCAGTACTTC. Amino acids: CASSSGHDYEQYF.

This clonotype was counted only a few times. V usage is TRBV28 and J usage is TRBJ1-5; TRBD1 is a possible D gene (6 bases). CDR3 length equals 19 residues. Trimming left V 2 bases short and J 1 base short, with 21 bases between. Germline V gives CDR1 MDHEN, CDR2 SYDVKM. CDR3 sequence: CASSLPRDTRELSNQPQHF. Here the CDR3 DNA reads TGTGCCAGCAGTTTACCTCGGGACACAAGGGAGCTAAGCAATCAGCCCCAGCATTTT.

On this clonotype: The junction shows a germline mismatch at one end, possibly a read error. The chain employs TRBV7-6 and TRBJ2-3; D ambiguous. Germline V CDR1 and CDR2: SGHVS, FNYEAQ. This CDR3 comprises 15 residues. DNA of the CDR3: TGTGACAGCAGCTTGAACCCAACTAGCACAGATACGCAGTATTTT. Protein: CDSSLNPTSTDTQYF.

In this sample, this clonotype turned up many times. The J gene is TRBJ1-2, the V gene TRBV4-3, with D hard to call. The germline V and J ends were trimmed by 4 bases and 4 bases, with 22 bases remaining between them. The CDR3 loop spans 17 amino acids. Per germline, CDR1 LGHNA and CDR2 YSLEER. The CDR3 DNA sequence: TGCGCCAGCAGCCCTAGCAGGTCGCCTGGTGTGGTCTATGGCTACACCTTC. It specifies CASSPSRSPGVVYGYTF.

The rearrangement links TRBV25-1 to TRBJ2-6, with TRBD1 matching over 8 bases. Looked up from germline, CDR1 is MGHDK and CDR2 is SYGVNS. The J segment lost 0 bases and the V segment lost 9 bases, leaving 7 bases of the junction unmatched. This CDR3 is 16 amino acids long. The CDR3 loop reads CASAGTGLSGANVLTF. The CDR3 coding sequence is TGTGCCAGTGCCGGGACAGGACTCTCTGGGGCCAACGTCCTGACTTTC.

V gene TRBV6-1 combines with J gene TRBJ2-1, with 10 bases identical to TRBD2. The CDR3 spans 14 residues. V gave up 6 bases and J gave up 5 bases; unmatched junction bases: 4. The germline gives CDR1 MNHNS, CDR2 SASEGT. CDR3 amino acids: CASRRAGGNNEQFF. CDR3 DNA: TGTGCCAGCAGGAGAGCGGGGGGGAACAATGAGCAGTTCTTC.

This clonotype was picked up many times. V gene TRBV5-1 combines with J gene TRBJ2-5; weak D call: TRBD1 (6 bases). Per germline, CDR1 SGHRS and CDR2 YFSETQ. V lost 6 bases, J lost 3 bases, and 9 bases lay in between. The CDR3 runs 12 residues. DNA for the CDR3: TGCGCCAGCAACGACAGGAAAGAGACCCAGTACTTC. Its translation is CASNDRKETQYF.

The CDR3 loop reads CASLRRVGTGELFF. CDR3 nucleotides: TGTGCCAGCCTTCGCAGGGTTGGCACCGGGGAGCTGTTTTTT. This chain connects TRBV2 to TRBJ2-2, with TRBD1 as a possible D gene (5 bases). The CDR3 loop spans 14 amino acids. Trimming took 8 bases from V and 4 from J, leaving 14 bases between them. Per the germline V gene, CDR1 is SNHLY and CDR2 is FYNNEI.

J is TRBJ2-2 and V is TRBV6-2 or TRBV6-3, with 7 nucleotides matching TRBD1. J gave up 5 bases and V 1 base, and 1 base lay outside the gene matches. CDR3 length: 14 residues. The germline gives CDR1 MNHEY, CDR2 SVGEGT. In DNA, the CDR3 is TGTGCCAGCAGTTACTACAGGGGAACCGGGGAGCTGTTTTTT. Translating it yields CASSYYRGTGELFF.

V usage is TRBV13 and J usage is TRBJ2-7; D tentatively fits TRBD1 or TRBD2 (7 bases each). The CDR3 is made up of 17 amino acids. Trimming took 5 bases from V and 0 from J, leaving 20 bases between them. CDR1 and CDR2 from the germline V gene are PRHDT and FYEKMQ (reference sequence). Written as DNA, the CDR3 is TGTGCCAGCAGCGAGAGTTCTGGGGGGGACAGCTCCTACGAGCAGTACGTC. Amino acid sequence: CASSESSGGDSSYEQYV.

Of note for this clonotype: The junction differs from germline at one of its ends, possibly a read error. The rearrangement links TRBV6-6 to TRBJ2-1; possibly TRBD2 for D (6 bases). The CDR3 runs 12 residues. Looked up from germline, CDR1 is MNHNY and CDR2 is SVGAGI (reference sequence). The CDR3, as DNA: TGTGCCAGCGGAGGGTTCTACACTGAGCAGTTCTTC. This encodes CASGGFYTEQFF.

This clonotype came up a few times. The rearrangement links TRBV5-5 to TRBJ1-6; the D gene is possibly TRBD1 (5 bases). The CDR3 loop spans 16 amino acids. With 9 bases removed from V and 0 bases from J, the gap between germline ends came to 16 bases. Germline lookup yields CDR1 SGHKS and CDR2 YYEKEE (reference sequence). DNA of the CDR3: TGTGCCACCAGGGCCGGGGCGAGCTCCTATAATTCACCCCTCCACTTT. It is translated as CATRAGASSYNSPLHF.

This clonotype was picked up a small number of times. The chain carries TRBV15 and TRBJ2-2; 7 bases map to TRBD1. The germline gives CDR1 LNHNV, CDR2 YYDKDF (reference sequence). The CDR3 contains 17 residues. V shed 1 base and J 0 bases; nucleotides not matched to a gene: 5. The CDR3 nucleotides read TGTGCCACCAGCAGAGTTGGGGGACAGACGAACACCGGGGAGCTGTTTTTT. It yields the protein CATSRVGGQTNTGELFF.

The chain is built from TRBV7-8 and TRBJ2-5, with 9 nucleotides matching TRBD2. V was pared by 3 bases and J by 5 bases, with 7 bases of the junction left unmatched. The germline V gene has CDR1 SGHVS and CDR2 FQNEAQ. This CDR3 has 15 residues. CDR3 DNA sequence: TGTGCCAGCAGCTTTGTGCGGGGGGGCGGGGAGACCCAGTACTTC. Translation: CASSFVRGGGETQYF.

This clonotype was seen a handful of times. This chain connects TRBV11-2 to TRBJ2-1; 7 bases match TRBD1. The length of the CDR3 is 13 residues. Losses at the gene ends were 5 bases for V and 15 bases for J; bases not matched to a gene: 13. Looked up from germline, CDR1 is SGHAT and CDR2 is FQNNGV. The chain's CDR3 is CASSPLRQGNWFF. Here the CDR3 DNA reads TGTGCCAGCAGCCCCCTCAGACAGGGAAATTGGTTCTTC. The full variable domain, completed using reference TRBV11-2 and TRBJ2-1, is EAGVAQSPRYKIIEKRQSVAFWCNPISGHATLYWYQQILGQGPKLLIQFQNNGVVDDSQLPKDRFSAERLKGVDSTLKIQPAKLEDSAVYLCASSPLRQGNWFFGPGTRLTVL.

The chain combines TRBV10-3 with TRBJ2-2, with D possibly called TRBD1 or TRBD2 (6 bases each). Germline V gene data show CDR1 as ENHRY and CDR2 as SYGVKD. Trimming removed 2 bases from V and 1 base from J, with 11 bases in between. This CDR3 has 16 amino acids. CDR3 sequence: CAISEVGGWNTGELFF. DNA for the CDR3: TGTGCCATCAGTGAGGTGGGGGGCTGGAACACCGGGGAGCTGTTTTTT.

This clonotype came up a few times. The V gene is TRBV4-1, the J gene TRBJ2-1, with 13 bases that match TRBD2. J lost 2 bases, V lost 0 bases, and 7 bases had no gene match. The CDR3 sequence is 19 residues long. Per the germline V gene, CDR1 is MGHRA and CDR2 is YSYEKL. CDR3 residues: CASSQEPGLAGPPYNEQFF. DNA of the CDR3: TGCGCCAGCAGCCAAGAGCCGGGACTAGCGGGGCCCCCCTACAATGAGCAGTTCTTC.

The rearrangement links TRBV24-1 to TRBJ2-3; 7 bases are shared with TRBD1. The V and J ends lost 3 bases and 4 bases, in that order; junction bases with no gene match: 6. In germline, CDR1 is KGHDR, CDR2 SFDVKD. This CDR3 comprises 15 residues. This CDR3 is CATSDNRGFSDTQYF. The CDR3 DNA is TGTGCCACCAGTGATAACAGGGGTTTCTCAGATACGCAGTATTTT.

In this sample, this clonotype turned up a few times. The gene calls are TRBV20-1 and TRBJ1-4; 8 nucleotides agree with TRBD1. V lost 3 bases, J lost 4 bases, and 7 bases stayed unmatched. CDR3 length: 15 amino acids. The germline V gene has CDR1 DFQATT and CDR2 SNEGSKA (reference sequence). The CDR3 DNA reads as TGCAGTGCTAGGGGCACAGGGGGGATTAATGAAAAACTGTTTTTT. Translated: CSARGTGGINEKLFF.

J is TRBJ2-7 and V is TRBV6-7, with a possible D match to TRBD2 (6 bases). TRBV6-7 is assigned to the ORF class and has an uncertain function. The CDR3 totals 13 residues. For the CDR3, the DNA is TGTGCCACCCGTTACTTCCTTGGGACTGCCTTTTATGTC. As protein: CATRYFLGTAFYV.

This chain uses TRBV6-1 with TRBJ2-4; no clear D. The CDR3 loop spans 13 amino acids. V lost 3 bases to trimming and J lost 9 bases, with 12 bases between them. Germline assignment: CDR1 MNHNS and CDR2 SASEGT. The CDR3 protein is CASSDSVEGIQYF. The CDR3 DNA is TGTGCCAGCAGTGATTCGGTTGAAGGCATTCAGTACTTC.

The CDR3 sequence: CASVSGGLYYEQYV. The CDR3 region has the DNA TGTGCCAGCGTCTCTGGAGGACTGTATTACGAGCAGTACGTC. The rearrangement uses TRBV28 and TRBJ2-7; D possibly corresponds to TRBD2 (5 bases). V lost 8 bases and J 4 bases, leaving 18 bases between the germline ends. This CDR3 has 14 amino acids. Germline V gene data show CDR1 as MDHEN and CDR2 as SYDVKM.